A single sample is the source of the 6 T cell receptor beta chains below, sequenced in a study of cytomegalovirus exposure and HLA in healthy donors (dated by TCRdb to 2017 to 2019). Receptor libraries were prepared by the immunoSEQ multiplex PCR assay. The multiplex PCR relied on a mix of 60 forward primers for TCR Vbeta segments and 13 reverse primers for TCR Jbeta segments. TCRdb re-hosts the immuneACCESS table, in-frame sequences only. Its copies lack some clones; in the studies checked, an unresolved V gene accounts for under half of them, and the cause for the rest is not known. This sample lists 150,000 to 200,000 clones; about 80% were detected once. The ten largest clones add up to roughly 10% of the sample. The material sequenced was PBMCs. The origin of the receptors is a man aged 18 to 35 in good health and CMV-seropositive.

This chain joins TRBV27 and TRBJ2-7; 10 nucleotides line up with TRBD1. After removal of 3 bases from V and 3 bases from J, the junction contained 2 bases not matched to a gene. The CDR3 is 14 amino acids. Germline V gene sequence: CDR1 MNHEY, CDR2 SMNVEV (reference sequence). CDR3 amino acids: CASSFWDRGYEQYF. In DNA, the CDR3 is TGTGCCAGCAGTTTTTGGGACAGGGGCTACGAGCAGTACTTC.

The chain uses TRBV9 and TRBJ2-3, with TRBD2 matching over 8 bases. Looked up from germline, CDR1 is SGDLS and CDR2 is YYNGEE. CDR3 length equals 15 residues. V shed 0 bases and J 4 bases; nucleotides not matched to a gene: 4. The CDR3 nucleotides read TGTGCCAGCAGCGTAGCGGGGGGGCGGGCAGATACGCAGTATTTT. This gives the protein CASSVAGGRADTQYF.

This clone was seen just once. As the CDR3 is not closed by the conserved phenylalanine or tryptophan, this likely results from a read error. The chain has TRBV2 and TRBJ1-6; unclear D gene. Trimming left V 2 bases short and J 10 bases short, with 27 bases between. The CDR3 is 19 amino acids. CDR1 is SNHLY and CDR2 is FYNNEI in the germline V gene. The CDR3 region has the DNA TGTGCCAGCAGTGAATCGTACCCGAGCGATCGGACTCTGGGGTCACCCCTCCACCTT. Its translation is CASSESYPSDRTLGSPLHL.

CDR3 nucleotide sequence: TGTGCCAGTAGTAACGACAGGGGAAACATTCAGTACTTC. Encoded protein: CASSNDRGNIQYF. V is TRBV19 and J is TRBJ2-4, with TRBD1 identical over 8 bases. The CDR3 length is 13 residues. CDR1 LNHDA and CDR2 SQIVND come from the germline V gene (reference sequence). The V segment lost 4 bases and the J segment 6 bases; nucleotides outside the gene matches: 2.

This chain connects TRBV9 to TRBJ2-1; perhaps TRBD2 as D (6 bases). With 5 bases removed from V and 2 bases from J, the gap between germline ends came to 14 bases. The CDR3 covers 15 residues. CDR1 and CDR2 (germline): SGDLS, YYNGEE. This CDR3 reads CASSEGGFTYNEQFF. As DNA, the CDR3 is TGTGCCAGCAGTGAAGGAGGGTTCACCTACAATGAGCAGTTCTTC.

This chain's CDR3 is CASSSDRGPPSGANVLTF. CDR3 sequence (DNA): TGTGCCAGTAGTTCGGACAGGGGGCCACCCTCTGGGGCCAACGTCCTGACTTTC. V usage is TRBV19 and J usage is TRBJ2-6; 11 bases fit TRBD1. Germline CDR1 reads LNHDA; CDR2 reads SQIVND (reference sequence). The CDR3 totals 18 residues. Trimming took 5 bases from V and 0 from J; bases not matched to a gene: 6.